Sequencing of this TCR beta chain was carried out in a study of blood T cell repertoires in COVID-19. Looking at the study overall: Spain, Italy and the United States supplied samples that represented acute and convalescent COVID-19.

Germline V lookup: CDR1 LGHDT, CDR2 YNNKEL (reference sequence). This CDR3 has 17 amino acids. Between the trimmed V and J ends, which lost 1 base and 5 bases, there was a span of 18 bases. As processed by the authors: Nucleated cell counts were estimated from reference gene primer amplification. TCRdb's copy holds only in-frame clones and misses some; the assay was immunoSEQ multiplex PCR. The V and J calls and clone size come from that table; D and trimming were worked out from the DNA. The top ten clones hold 0.7% to 0.85% of a sample with about 200,000 clones, about nine tenths of them seen once.

The receptor's source is a woman between 70 and 85 years old with acute or convalescent COVID-19. The specimen was peripheral blood. V and J are TRBV3-1 (or the pseudogene TRBV3-2) and TRBJ2-4, with D maybe TRBD2 (6 bases). CDR3 sequence reads: CASSQGRGTGFENIQYF. Written as DNA, the CDR3 is TGTGCCAGCAGCCAAGGACGGGGGACGGGATTCGAAAACATTCAGTACTTC.